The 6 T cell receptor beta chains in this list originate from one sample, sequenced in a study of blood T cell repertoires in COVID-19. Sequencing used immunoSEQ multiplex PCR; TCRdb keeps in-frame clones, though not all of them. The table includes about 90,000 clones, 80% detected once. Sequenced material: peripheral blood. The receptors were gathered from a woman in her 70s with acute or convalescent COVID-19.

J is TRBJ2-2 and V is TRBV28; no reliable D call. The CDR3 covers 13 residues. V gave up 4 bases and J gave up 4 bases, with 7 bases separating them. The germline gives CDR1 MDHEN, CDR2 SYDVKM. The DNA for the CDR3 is TGTGCCAGCAGTTCCGGGTCCACCGGGGAGCTGTTTTTT. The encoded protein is CASSSGSTGELFF.

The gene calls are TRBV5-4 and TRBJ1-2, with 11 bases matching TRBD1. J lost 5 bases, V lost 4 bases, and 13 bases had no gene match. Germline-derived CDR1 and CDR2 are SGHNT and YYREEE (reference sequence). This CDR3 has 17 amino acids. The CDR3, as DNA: TGTGCCAGCAGCGCGGGACAGGGGGTCGGAAAGGTGTATGGCTACACCTTC. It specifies CASSAGQGVGKVYGYTF.

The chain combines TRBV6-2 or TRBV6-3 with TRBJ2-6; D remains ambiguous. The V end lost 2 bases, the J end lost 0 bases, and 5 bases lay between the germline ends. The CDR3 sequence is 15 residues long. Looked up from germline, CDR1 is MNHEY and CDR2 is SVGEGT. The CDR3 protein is CASSYPSSGANVLTF. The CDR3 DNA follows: TGTGCCAGCAGTTACCCGAGCTCTGGGGCCAACGTCCTGACTTTC.

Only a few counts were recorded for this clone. The DNA of the CDR3 is TGTGCCAGCTCACGAGACAGGGCAACTAATGAAAAACTGTTTTTT. Amino acids: CASSRDRATNEKLFF. The J gene is TRBJ1-4, the V gene TRBV18; 7 nucleotides line up with TRBD1. CDR3 length: 15 amino acids. CDR1 is KGHSH, CDR2 LQKENI, per germline. The V and J ends lost 4 bases and 0 bases, in that order; junction bases with no gene match: 2.

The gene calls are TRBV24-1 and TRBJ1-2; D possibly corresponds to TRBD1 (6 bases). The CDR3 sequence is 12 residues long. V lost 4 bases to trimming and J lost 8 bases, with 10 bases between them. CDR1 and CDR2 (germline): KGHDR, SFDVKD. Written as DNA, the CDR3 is TGTGCCACCAGTGAGGGGGCTGGAGGCTACACCTTC. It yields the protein CATSEGAGGYTF.

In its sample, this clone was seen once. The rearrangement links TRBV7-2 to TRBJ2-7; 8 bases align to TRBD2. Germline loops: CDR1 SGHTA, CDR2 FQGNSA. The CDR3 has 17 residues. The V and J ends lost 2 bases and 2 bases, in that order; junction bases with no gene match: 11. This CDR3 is CASSLTAGGILTYEQYF. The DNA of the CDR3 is TGTGCCAGCAGCTTAACCGCGGGGGGCATCCTGACCTACGAGCAGTACTTC.